A single sample is the source of the 2 T cell receptor beta chains below, sequenced in a study of identical twins. TCRdb called the 5' RACE reads again in MiXCR, with one record for every CDR3 protein. The sample holds a few hundred thousand distinct CDR3 sequences, around 20% seen once. Sample: naive T cells sorted from blood. The receptor source for this set is a man aged 45 to 65 in good health.

There are many counts of this clonotype. Here the CDR3 reads CAWTIQINYGYTF. The CDR3 DNA sequence: TGTGCCTGGACTATACAGATTAACTATGGCTACACCTTC. The genes are TRBV30 and TRBJ1-2, with D hard to call. The germline V gene has CDR1 GTSNPN and CDR2 SVGIG (reference sequence). CDR3 length: 13 amino acids. Trimming shortened V by 4 bases and J by 1 base, and 10 bases separated the two germline ends. Together with reference TRBV30 and TRBJ1-2, the CDR3 gives the full variable domain: SQTIHQWPATLVQPVGSPLSLECTVEGTSNPNLYWYRQAAGRGLQLLFYSVGIGQISSEVPQNLSASRPQDRQFILSSKKLLLSDSGFYLCAWTIQINYGYTFGSGTRLTVV.

This clonotype was counted at least ten times. J is TRBJ1-3 and V is TRBV7-2; 7 nucleotides agree with TRBD1. Germline V CDR1 and CDR2: SGHTA, FQGNSA. The junction had 12 bases not matched to a gene; V was cut back by 4 bases and J by 3 bases. The CDR3 covers 17 residues. This CDR3 reads CASSSYGQAARGNTIYF. CDR3 sequence (DNA): TGTGCCAGCAGCTCCTACGGACAGGCGGCGCGTGGAAACACCATATATTTT.